Only a few counts were recorded for the clone carrying this T cell receptor beta chain. Clones were read by immunoSEQ multiplex PCR, and TCRdb kept only the in-frame ones, dropping some. The sample holds around 420,000 clones, roughly 87% seen once. The sample is drawn from a study of blood T cell repertoires in COVID-19. J was trimmed by 6 bases and V by 5 bases; bases with no gene match: 10. Germline CDR1 reads LGHDT; CDR2 reads YNNKEL (reference sequence). The CDR3 length is 15 residues. This sequence joins TRBV3-1 (or the pseudogene TRBV3-2) and TRBJ2-7; TRBD2 matches 10 bases. The clonotype was recovered from a woman in her forties with acute COVID-19. Specimen: PBMCs or T cells enriched from blood (not recorded which). DNA for the CDR3: TGTGCCAGCAGCTATTATAGCGGGGGGTTTCTCGAGCAGTACTTC. Protein product: CASSYYSGGFLEQYF.